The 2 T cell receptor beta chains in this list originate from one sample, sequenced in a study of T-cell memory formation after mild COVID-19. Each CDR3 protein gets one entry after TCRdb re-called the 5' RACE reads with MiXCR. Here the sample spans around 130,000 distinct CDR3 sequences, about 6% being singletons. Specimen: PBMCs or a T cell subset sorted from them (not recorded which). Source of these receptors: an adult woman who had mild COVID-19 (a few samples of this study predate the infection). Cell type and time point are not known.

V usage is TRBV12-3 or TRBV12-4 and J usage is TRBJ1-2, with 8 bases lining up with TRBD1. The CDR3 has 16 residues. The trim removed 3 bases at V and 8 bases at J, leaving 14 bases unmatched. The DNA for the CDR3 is TGTGCCAGCAGTTTTGGCAGGGGGCGCTTCCGTAGCGGCTACACCTTC. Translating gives CASSFGRGRFRSGYTF.

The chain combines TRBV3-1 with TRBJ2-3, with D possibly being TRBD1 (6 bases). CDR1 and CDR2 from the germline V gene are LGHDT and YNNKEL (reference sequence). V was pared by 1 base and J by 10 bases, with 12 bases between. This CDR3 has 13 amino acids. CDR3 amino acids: CASSQVTGYPQYF. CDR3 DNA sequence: TGTGCCAGCAGCCAAGTAACAGGGTATCCGCAGTATTTT.